What follows is one TCR beta chain and its context. No count is recorded, though its frequency marks this clonotype as large (0.1 to 1%). Its target antigen remains unknown. The sample is drawn from a study of CD8 T cells in cerebrospinal fluid in Alzheimer's disease (dated by TCRdb to the early 2020s). A note on the overall study: CSF T cell clonal expansion was assessed with two single-cell approaches: plate-based nested PCR sequencing and droplet-based sequencing. The study examined whether cerebrospinal fluid from healthy elderly individuals and from patients with neurodegenerative disease contained clonally expanded T cells. The droplet-based CSF analysis comparing patients with controls included 9 healthy controls (about 11,000 cells) and 9 patients with MCI or Alzheimer's disease (10,391 cells). A total of roughly 24 samples were covered by the CSF gene-expression analysis, in which Parkinson's disease patients were included. The paper's findings and limits, for the study overall: Only samples with detectable clones (roughly 11 healthy, 5 MCI, 5 AD, 6 PD) were included in the overall clonality comparison. The largest CSF clone made up a higher percentage of TCRs in patients with MCI or Alzheimer's disease than in controls. When the data were pooled, 4 of 6 Alzheimer's patients but only 1 of 10 healthy subjects had a highly expanded clone, defined as one making up at least 3% of TCRs. The authors cautioned that detecting EBV-specific TCRs in CSF does not establish a causal link between EBV and Alzheimer's disease. The EBV-specific clones were neither the most highly expanded clones nor enriched among patients.

All participants were free of acute infectious disease and in good physical condition. A live/dead marker was used to sort live CSF cells for droplet-based sequencing. CSF was obtained by lumbar puncture, and immune cells were pelleted by centrifugation at 300g. CSF samples were inspected for red blood cells, and any blood-contaminated sample was excluded. CSF cells were cryopreserved in freezing medium, frozen overnight at -80 degrees C, and subsequently stored in liquid nitrogen. Before analysis, CSF samples were stored for less than six months. Looking up the germline V gene yields CDR1 SGHTA and CDR2 FQGTGA. The CDR3, from cysteine to phenylalanine, totals 13 residues. No DNA is listed. The library relied on 10x single-cell sequencing. 10X Genomics single-cell V(D)J and 5' gene-expression libraries were used to profile CSF cells. An Illumina NextSeq550 was used to sequence CSF single-cell TCR libraries. Regarding the original processing steps: After V(D)J reads were mapped to the vdj-GRCh38 alts ensemble 2.0.0 reference, the Cell Ranger vdj pipeline was used to analyse the reads. Clonotypes were defined as cell barcodes sharing the same set of productive CDR3 nucleotide sequences. To connect clonality with transcriptional profiles, clonotype information was added to the gene-expression metadata in Seurat v3.0. Any CSF cell with more than 1,800 genes, more than 7,500 UMIs or more than 10% mitochondrial reads was removed. CDR3-beta sequences were compared against VDJdb to identify TCRs with known antigen specificity. Only TCRs with complete alpha and beta chains were included in the network analysis of clone sharing, which used the R package qgraph. Following reprocessing of the reads by TCRdb, the data hold one row per CDR3 protein sequence and no DNA is available. The V and J calls were not made by the authors but by TCRdb's processing. In this sample's table one finds over a thousand distinct CDR3 sequences. The ten top clones hold roughly 8% of the sample.

Rearrangement joined TRBV7-3 to TRBJ2-5. The sequenced sample consisted of cerebrospinal fluid. The receptor was isolated from a human donor in good health. The CDR3 sequence is CASSLTILETQYF.